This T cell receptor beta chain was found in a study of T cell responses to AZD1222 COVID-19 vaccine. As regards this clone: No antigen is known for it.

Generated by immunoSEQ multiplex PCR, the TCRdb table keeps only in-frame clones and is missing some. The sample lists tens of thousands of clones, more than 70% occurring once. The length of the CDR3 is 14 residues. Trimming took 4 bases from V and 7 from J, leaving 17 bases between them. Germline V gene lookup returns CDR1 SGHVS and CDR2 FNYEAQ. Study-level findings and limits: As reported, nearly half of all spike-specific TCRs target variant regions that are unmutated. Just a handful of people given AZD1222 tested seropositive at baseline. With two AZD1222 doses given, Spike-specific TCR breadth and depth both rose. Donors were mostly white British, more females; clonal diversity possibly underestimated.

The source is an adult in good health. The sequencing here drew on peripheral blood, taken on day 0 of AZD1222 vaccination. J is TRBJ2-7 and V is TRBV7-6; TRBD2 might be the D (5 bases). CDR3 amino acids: CASSYPIKGVEQYF. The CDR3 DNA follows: TGTGCCAGCAGCTACCCCATTAAGGGAGTGGAGCAGTACTTC.